This T cell receptor beta chain emerged from a study of blood T cell repertoires in COVID-19 (dated by TCRdb to the early 2020s). About the investigation overall: Collaborator samples came from the United States, Italy and Spain and covered acute and convalescent phases of COVID-19. Samples were obtained from the ongoing ImmuneRACE study (first 160 participants) and from over 1,000 subjects provided by 6 global collaborators. A de-identified subject ID, COVID-19 status, age in years and sex were almost always included in the sample metadata. The prospective study material was composed of cDNA or gDNA derived from T cells, B-cell-depleted T cells, or PBMCs. The repertoires were made available in a free public database intended to serve as a resource for research on the immune response to SARS-CoV-2. Where available, HLA class I and class II types were obtained from metadata supplied by the sample provider rather than from assay-based typing. The dataset comprised deeply sampled blood TCRbeta repertoires from subjects exposed to, actively infected with, or recovered from COVID-19.

The immunoSEQ Assay, a bias-controlled multiplex PCR, was used to amplify TCRbeta CDR3 regions from genomic DNA. Per the source publication's procedure: Within the assay, amplification of reference gene primers was used to estimate how many nucleated cells each sample contained. To quantify the absolute abundance of each unique TCRbeta CDR3 rearrangement, sequence reads were collapsed and filtered. For each sample, productive Simpson clonality was calculated as the square root of Simpson's diversity index over productive rearrangements. TCRdb took this table from immuneACCESS and kept in-frame rearrangements with V and J called. Such tables lack part of the clones; where checked against another copy, unresolved V genes explain under half of the gap, and the rest is unexplained. V, J and clone size are taken as reported in that table, and D and trimming were inferred from the DNA itself. This sample gives 90,000 to 120,000 clones in total; 80% to 95% of them show up just once. The top ten hold roughly 1.3% of the sample.

Results and caveats for the whole study, not just this receptor: The amount of clinical and demographic metadata varied by source and participant and was provided uncurated.

The collaborating institutions used their own protocols to collect whole blood in K2EDTA tubes. For TCRbeta analysis, collaborator samples were shipped as frozen whole blood, as isolated PBMCs, or as DNA extracted from either sample type. Turning to this clone: Its recognized antigen is unknown. No base-level quality is on record; no much larger clone is a single base apart.

The receptor was derived from a woman aged 25 to 45 with acute or convalescent COVID-19. Sample: peripheral blood.

CDR3 region: CASSYSLRTSGTDTQYF. In nucleotides, the sequence is TGTGCCAGCAGTTACTCGTTAAGGACTAGCGGCACAGATACGCAGTATTTT. Recombination joined TRBV6-2 or TRBV6-3 with TRBJ2-3; TRBD2 agrees with 9 junctional bases. The CDR3, from cysteine to phenylalanine, totals 17 residues. Only the CDR3 region is kept as DNA, spanning 51 bases read in frame from base 1. V trim: 0 bases; J trim: 1 base; unmatched bases: 5. According to the germline V gene, CDR1 reads MNHEY and CDR2 reads SVGEGT.